The sequence of this T cell receptor beta chain was determined in a study of T cell changes during pregnancy in multiple sclerosis. Method: immunoSEQ multiplex PCR; TCRdb's copy keeps in-frame clones and lacks some. The sample carries some 41,000 clones, roughly 88% recorded once. The germline gives CDR1 SGHKS, CDR2 YYEKEE (reference sequence). Between the trimmed V and J ends, which lost 0 bases and 3 bases, there was a span of 7 bases. The CDR3 loop spans 13 amino acids. This clonotype originated in a female donor with multiple sclerosis, enrolled in a pregnancy study. The gene calls are TRBV5-5 and TRBJ2-7; no clear D. Material for sequencing was PBMCs (not recorded whether the cells were cultured). CDR3 protein: CASSLEALYEQYF. The CDR3 nucleotides are TGTGCCAGCAGCTTGGAGGCCCTCTACGAGCAGTACTTC.